This is a list of T cell receptor beta chains from one sample in a study of cytomegalovirus exposure and HLA in healthy donors. Libraries were prepared by immunoSEQ multiplex PCR; TCRdb keeps only in-frame clonotypes and omits some of them. This sample carries over 90,000 clones, 64% of them seen once, and the ten largest clones take approximately 3%. The sequencing input was PBMCs. Receptors originate from a man aged 60 to 75 in good health and CMV-seronegative. CDR3s include the opening cysteine and the closing phenylalanine or tryptophan. The D gene is left open where the match is weak. Rows may omit the clone size; those that give it use once, few, many or a size class.

clone size: once; V gene: TRBV28; D gene: -; J gene: TRBJ1-5; CDR3 DNA: TGTGCCAGCAGTTTATCCGGGGAAGGGGGTAATCAGCCCCAGCATTTT; CDR3 protein: CASSLSGEGGNQPQHF
clone size: -; V gene: TRBV18; D gene: -; J gene: TRBJ1-5; CDR3 DNA: TGTGCCAGCTCACCACTGGAGGGTAATCAGCCCCAGCATTTT; CDR3 protein: CASSPLEGNQPQHF
clone size: few; V gene: TRBV5-4; D gene: TRBD1; J gene: TRBJ1-1; CDR3 DNA: TGTGCCAGCAGCTTAACCGGGACAGGGGACACTGAAGCTTTCTTT; CDR3 protein: CASSLTGTGDTEAFF
clone size: -; V gene: TRBV5-5; D gene: -; J gene: TRBJ1-1; CDR3 DNA: TGTGCCAGCAGCTTAGAACTTCAGCGGAACACTGAAGCTTTCTTT; CDR3 protein: CASSLELQRNTEAFF
clone size: few; V gene: TRBV5-1; D gene: -; J gene: TRBJ2-1; CDR3 DNA: TGCGCCAGCAGCCCGACGCGTCCTAGCGAGGATGAGCAGTTCTTC; CDR3 protein: CASSPTRPSEDEQFF
clone size: -; V gene: TRBV6-1; D gene: TRBD1; J gene: TRBJ1-5; CDR3 DNA: TGTGCCAGCAGTGAAGCTGGCAGGGGGCGCGATCAGCCCCAGCATTTT; CDR3 protein: CASSEAGRGRDQPQHF
clone size: -; V gene: TRBV6-5; D gene: -; J gene: TRBJ1-1; CDR3 DNA: TGTGCCAGCACCAGGACACTGAACACTGAAGCTTTCTTT; CDR3 protein: CASTRTLNTEAFF
clone size: -; V gene: TRBV28; D gene: -; J gene: TRBJ2-7; CDR3 DNA: TGTGCCAGCAGTTCCCAGGGACTCGTCTCCTACGAGCAGTACTTC; CDR3 protein: CASSSQGLVSYEQYF
clone size: -; V gene: TRBV5-1; D gene: TRBD2; J gene: TRBJ2-3; CDR3 DNA: TGCGCCAGCAGCTTGGTTATAGCGGGGGGTTCAGATACGCAGTATTTT; CDR3 protein: CASSLVIAGGSDTQYF
clone size: -; V gene: TRBV13; D gene: -; J gene: TRBJ2-7; CDR3 DNA: TGTGCCAGCAGCTTAGAAGCCCTCTACGAGCAGTACTTC; CDR3 protein: CASSLEALYEQYF
clone size: few; V gene: TRBV13; D gene: TRBD1; J gene: TRBJ2-7; CDR3 DNA: TGTGCCAGCAGACCAGGGGGCGCATCTTACGAGCAGTACTTC; CDR3 protein: CASRPGGASYEQYF
clone size: -; V gene: TRBV6-5; D gene: TRBD1; J gene: TRBJ1-2; CDR3 DNA: TGTGCCAGCAGACTGGGACAGTCCTATGGCTACACCTTC; CDR3 protein: CASRLGQSYGYTF
clone size: -; V gene: TRBV5-1; D gene: TRBD1; J gene: TRBJ1-3; CDR3 DNA: TGCGCCAGCAGCTTGGGGCCGGGACAGACCTTACCCAGAAACACCATATATTTT; CDR3 protein: CASSLGPGQTLPRNTIYF
clone size: -; V gene: TRBV6-5; D gene: -; J gene: TRBJ2-3; CDR3 DNA: TGTGCCAGCAGCTCTGACGGCCAGGACACAGATACGCAGTATTTT; CDR3 protein: CASSSDGQDTDTQYF
clone size: -; V gene: TRBV5-1; D gene: -; J gene: TRBJ2-3; CDR3 DNA: TGCGCCAGCAGTCTGAGCTATACGCAGTATTTT; CDR3 protein: CASSLSYTQYF
clone size: -; V gene: TRBV27; D gene: TRBD2; J gene: TRBJ2-3; CDR3 DNA: TGTGCCAGCAGTTCACGACTAGCGGGCCTCACAGATACGCAGTATTTT; CDR3 protein: CASSSRLAGLTDTQYF
clone size: -; V gene: TRBV5-1; D gene: -; J gene: TRBJ2-2; CDR3 DNA: TGCGCCAGCAGCTCACAGAACACCGGGGAGCTGTTTTTT; CDR3 protein: CASSSQNTGELFF
clone size: once; V gene: TRBV25-1; D gene: -; J gene: TRBJ2-5; CDR3 DNA: TGTGCCAGCAGTGAGCCCCGTTTTTGGGAGCAGTACTTC; CDR3 protein: CASSEPRFWEQYF
clone size: -; V gene: TRBV7-2; D gene: TRBD1; J gene: TRBJ1-2; CDR3 DNA: TGTGCCAGCGAAATAAGGCAGGGGGCGGATGGCTACACCTTC; CDR3 protein: CASEIRQGADGYTF
clone size: -; V gene: TRBV28; D gene: -; J gene: TRBJ2-7; CDR3 DNA: TGTGCCAGCAGTTCATACAGGGAGAGCTCCTACGAGCAGTACTTC; CDR3 protein: CASSSYRESSYEQYF
clone size: -; V gene: TRBV29-1; D gene: TRBD1; J gene: TRBJ2-7; CDR3 DNA: TGCAGCATCACCGGGACAGGGGCCTACGAGCAGTACTTC; CDR3 protein: CSITGTGAYEQYF
clone size: once; V gene: TRBV7-3; D gene: -; J gene: TRBJ2-3; CDR3 DNA: TGTGCCAGCAGCTTGAATCTAGCAGATACGCAGTATTTT; CDR3 protein: CASSLNLADTQYF
clone size: few; V gene: TRBV2; D gene: TRBD1; J gene: TRBJ2-5; CDR3 DNA: TGTGCCAGCAGTGAACAGGGGGCCCAAGAGACCCAGTACTTC; CDR3 protein: CASSEQGAQETQYF
clone size: -; V gene: TRBV15; D gene: -; J gene: TRBJ1-5; CDR3 DNA: TGTGCCACCAGCAGAGATTTTCGGGTAAGTCAGCCCCAGCATTTT; CDR3 protein: CATSRDFRVSQPQHF
clone size: few; V gene: TRBV11-3; D gene: TRBD1; J gene: TRBJ2-5; CDR3 DNA: TGTGCCAGCAGCTCTTTGACAGGGCCCCAAGAGACCCAGTACTTC; CDR3 protein: CASSSLTGPQETQYF
clone size: -; V gene: TRBV11-1; D gene: TRBD1; J gene: TRBJ1-3; CDR3 DNA: TGTGCCAGCAGCTTATTGGGGACAGCCTCTGGAAACACCATATATTTT; CDR3 protein: CASSLLGTASGNTIYF
clone size: -; V gene: TRBV6-5; D gene: TRBD1; J gene: TRBJ1-2; CDR3 DNA: TGTGCCACCCAAACCGGGACAGCGGACACCTATGGCTACACCTTC; CDR3 protein: CATQTGTADTYGYTF
clone size: -; V gene: TRBV5-4; D gene: -; J gene: TRBJ2-3; CDR3 DNA: TGTGCCAGCAGCTATAGAGACTTCCGAGGGGATACGCAGTATTTT; CDR3 protein: CASSYRDFRGDTQYF
clone size: -; V gene: TRBV10-2; D gene: -; J gene: TRBJ2-3; CDR3 DNA: TGCGCCAGCAAGGAAGGGCAGGGACAACTCACAGATACGCAGTATTTT; CDR3 protein: CASKEGQGQLTDTQYF
clone size: few; V gene: TRBV9; D gene: -; J gene: TRBJ1-6; CDR3 DNA: TGTGCCAGCAGCGCCCAGGGGCCTGTTGGTTCACCCCTCCACTTT; CDR3 protein: CASSAQGPVGSPLHF
clone size: -; V gene: TRBV7-3; D gene: TRBD2; J gene: TRBJ2-3; CDR3 DNA: TGTGCCAGCAGCTTAAGCGGCGGGGGGGGTACAGATACGCAGTATTTT; CDR3 protein: CASSLSGGGGTDTQYF
clone size: -; V gene: TRBV7-6; D gene: TRBD2; J gene: TRBJ2-5; CDR3 DNA: TGTGCCAGCAGCTTAGGACTAGCGGGAGGGCCGGGGTACCAAGAGACCCAGTACTTC; CDR3 protein: CASSLGLAGGPGYQETQYF
clone size: once; V gene: TRBV7-9; D gene: TRBD2; J gene: TRBJ2-7; CDR3 DNA: TGTTCCAGCAGGGGACTAGCGGAACTACCATCCTACGAGCAGTACTTC; CDR3 protein: CSSRGLAELPSYEQYF
clone size: -; V gene: TRBV19; D gene: TRBD2; J gene: TRBJ2-3; CDR3 DNA: TGTGCCAGTAGTCGTAGGACTAGCGGGAGTGGGGGGACAGATACGCAGTATTTT; CDR3 protein: CASSRRTSGSGGTDTQYF
clone size: few; V gene: TRBV2; D gene: -; J gene: TRBJ2-1; CDR3 DNA: TGTGCCAGCGGGTCTCACCCGGAGTCAAATGAGCAGTTCTTC; CDR3 protein: CASGSHPESNEQFF
clone size: few; V gene: TRBV14; D gene: -; J gene: TRBJ2-5; CDR3 DNA: TGTGCCAGCAGCCAAGGACCGACCTTTGCGGCCCAGTACTTC; CDR3 protein: CASSQGPTFAAQYF